This TCR beta chain emerged from a study of cytomegalovirus exposure and HLA in healthy donors. With 60 Vbeta and 13 Jbeta primers, the PCR was carried out. Method: immunoSEQ multiplex PCR; TCRdb's copy keeps in-frame clones and lacks some. Across approximately 120,000 clones, the top ten clones capture around 2.7% of the sample. Germline values: CDR1 SGHNT, CDR2 YENEEA. This CDR3 has 12 residues. V lost 5 bases, J lost 9 bases, and 4 bases stayed unmatched. The source material was PBMCs. The receptor comes from a man aged 30 to 39 in good health and CMV-seronegative. The V gene is TRBV11-3, the J gene TRBJ2-1; 7 bases match TRBD2. The CDR3 loop reads CASSQRGSEQFF. CDR3 nucleotides: TGTGCCAGCAGCCAGCGGGGTAGTGAGCAGTTCTTC. Combining the CDR3 with reference TRBV11-3 and TRBJ2-1 gives the whole variable domain EAGVVQSPRYKIIEKKQPVAFWCNPISGHNTLYWYLQNLGQGPELLIRYENEEAVDDSQLPKDRFSAERLKGVDSTLKIQPAELGDSAVYLCASSQRGSEQFFGPGTRLTVL.